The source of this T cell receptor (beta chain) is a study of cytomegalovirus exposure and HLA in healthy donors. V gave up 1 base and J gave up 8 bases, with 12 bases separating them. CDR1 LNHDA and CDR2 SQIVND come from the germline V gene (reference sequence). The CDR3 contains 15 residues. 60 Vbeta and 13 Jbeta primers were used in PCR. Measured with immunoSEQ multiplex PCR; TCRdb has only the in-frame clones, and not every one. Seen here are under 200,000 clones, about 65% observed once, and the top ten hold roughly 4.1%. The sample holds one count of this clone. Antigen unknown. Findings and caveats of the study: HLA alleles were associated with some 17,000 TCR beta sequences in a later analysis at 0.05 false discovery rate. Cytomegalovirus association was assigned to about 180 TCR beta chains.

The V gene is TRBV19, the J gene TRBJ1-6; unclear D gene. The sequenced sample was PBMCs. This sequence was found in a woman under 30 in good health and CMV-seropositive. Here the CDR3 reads CASSIVGRSDSPLHF. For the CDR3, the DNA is TGTGCCAGTAGTATAGTGGGCAGGTCGGATTCACCCCTCCACTTT.